The next 27 T cell receptor beta chains were all read from a single sample in a study of yellow fever vaccine responses in identical twins. One entry per CDR3 protein results from TCRdb running MiXCR on the RT-PCR reads. The sample holds 15,000 or so distinct CDR3 sequences, roughly 83% seen once. The sample here was T cells from blood (PBMCs), unsorted or a sorted subset (not recorded which), taken before or after yellow fever vaccination (not recorded which). These receptors originate from a woman aged 18-29 years who received the yellow fever vaccine.

V is TRBV6-2 or TRBV6-3 and J is TRBJ1-4; D is unresolved. Germline V gene data show CDR1 as MNHEY and CDR2 as SVGEGT. The V end lost 0 bases, the J end lost 8 bases, and 16 bases lay between the germline ends. The CDR3 covers 16 residues. The CDR3 loop reads CASSYSKGGVREKLFF. For the CDR3, the DNA is TGTGCCAGCAGTTACTCGAAGGGCGGGGTTCGAGAAAAACTGTTTTTT.

The rearrangement links TRBV6-2 or TRBV6-3 to TRBJ2-2; tentative D call: TRBD1 (5 bases). Germline CDR1 reads MNHEY; CDR2 reads SVGEGT. V lost 5 bases, J lost 7 bases, and 8 bases lay in between. The CDR3 has 12 residues. CDR3 amino acids: CASSNTGGELFF. In nucleotides, the CDR3 is TGTGCCAGCAGTAACACAGGCGGGGAGCTGTTTTTT.

In this sample, this clonotype turned up once. V is TRBV11-1 and J is TRBJ1-1, with D hard to call. CDR1 and CDR2 from the germline V gene are SGHAT and FQDESV (reference sequence). With 5 bases removed from V and 5 bases from J, the gap between germline ends came to 12 bases. This CDR3 comprises 13 residues. The CDR3: CASSEDPGTEAFF. The DNA of the CDR3 is TGTGCCAGCAGCGAGGACCCTGGGACTGAAGCTTTCTTT.

The chain couples TRBV29-1 to TRBJ2-7; D possibly corresponds to TRBD1 (6 bases). CDR1 is SQVTM and CDR2 is ANQGSEA in the germline V gene. The CDR3 extends over 13 amino acids. The V end was cut by 4 bases, the J end by 0 bases, with 10 bases between. In DNA form, the CDR3 reads TGCAGCGTTGGCGGACAGACCTCCTACGAGCAGTACTTC. This translates into CSVGGQTSYEQYF.

This clonotype is a singleton in its sample. The chain joins TRBV20-1 to TRBJ2-3, with 7 bases that match TRBD1. The CDR3 is 15 residues long. V lost 3 bases, J lost 2 bases, and 8 bases stayed unmatched. Germline V CDR1 and CDR2: DFQATT, SNEGSKA (reference sequence). The CDR3 is CSARGQLLSTDTQYF. The CDR3 DNA reads TGCAGTGCTAGGGGACAGCTTCTGTCCACAGATACGCAGTATTTT.

The CDR3 protein is CASSQTPLQGARAYEQYF. The DNA of the CDR3 is TGTGCCAGCAGCCAAACGCCTCTACAGGGGGCAAGGGCCTACGAGCAGTACTTC. The chain joins TRBV3-1 to TRBJ2-7, with TRBD1 identical over 9 bases. The CDR3 is 18 amino acids. Looked up from germline, CDR1 is LGHDT and CDR2 is YNNKEL (reference sequence). The V segment lost 2 bases and the J segment 2 bases; nucleotides outside the gene matches: 13.

J is TRBJ2-7 and V is TRBV11-1; D gene ambiguous. This CDR3 region has 12 residues. CDR1 is SGHAT, CDR2 FQDESV, per germline (reference sequence). Deletions cut 5 bases from V and 3 bases from J, with 8 bases between. This CDR3 is CASSPLIYEQYF. The CDR3 coding sequence is TGTGCCAGCAGCCCCCTGATCTACGAGCAGTACTTC.

The rearrangement links TRBV20-1 to TRBJ1-5; tentatively, D is TRBD1 (5 bases). The V gene's germline CDR1 is DFQATT and CDR2 SNEGSKA (reference sequence). V gave up 4 bases and J gave up 4 bases, with 14 bases separating them. The CDR3 contains 14 residues. Here the CDR3 DNA reads TGCAGTGCTAAGGTGGGGACGGAAAATCAGCCCCAGCATTTT. Translation: CSAKVGTENQPQHF.

The V call is TRBV5-1, the J call TRBJ1-5, with D maybe TRBD1 (6 bases). CDR1 is SGHRS, CDR2 YFSETQ, per germline. Trimming removed 4 bases from V and 7 bases from J, with 18 bases in between. The CDR3 is 15 residues long. The CDR3 DNA reads TGCGCCAGCAGCCTCGGGACAATCGAGGGGCAGCCCCAGCATTTT. Translated, it gives CASSLGTIEGQPQHF.

The rearrangement links TRBV9 to TRBJ2-1; weak D call: TRBD2 (5 bases). The germline V gene has CDR1 SGDLS and CDR2 YYNGEE. The V and J ends lost 4 bases and 9 bases respectively, with 23 bases between them. There are 16 residues in the CDR3. The CDR3 nucleotides are TGTGCCAGCAGCCCCACGGCTTCGGGCCTCGAGGGTGAGCAGTTCTTC. Translated, it gives CASSPTASGLEGEQFF.

This rearrangement joins TRBV5-1 to TRBJ2-7; D perhaps matches TRBD2 (5 bases). Per the germline V gene, CDR1 is SGHRS and CDR2 is YFSETQ. Trimming removed 0 bases at V and 1 base at J, with 8 bases between. The length of the CDR3 is 14 residues. The CDR3 sequence is CASSLVGESYEQYF. CDR3 DNA: TGCGCCAGCAGCTTGGTTGGGGAGTCCTACGAGCAGTACTTC.

This chain links TRBV2 with TRBJ2-3; possible D gene TRBD1, 6 bases. The CDR3 sequence is 18 residues long. In germline, CDR1 is SNHLY, CDR2 FYNNEI. V was shortened by 5 bases and J by 4 bases, with 25 bases between the two germline ends. The CDR3 loop is CASSSYSGTSQFPDTQYF. The CDR3 DNA is TGTGCCAGCAGTTCCTACTCCGGGACATCCCAATTCCCAGATACGCAGTATTTT.

V is TRBV27 and J is TRBJ1-2; D not resolved. The V end lost 3 bases, the J end lost 6 bases, and 11 bases lay between the germline ends. Germline V CDR1 and CDR2: MNHEY, SMNVEV (reference sequence). This CDR3 region has 13 residues. The CDR3 spells CASSFLGRDGYTF. The CDR3 DNA is TGTGCCAGCAGTTTCTTAGGGAGGGATGGCTACACCTTC.

The chain has TRBV2 and TRBJ2-1, with D unclear. The germline V gene encodes CDR1 SNHLY and CDR2 FYNNEI. The germline V and J ends were trimmed by 6 bases and 6 bases, with 6 bases remaining between them. The CDR3 spans 11 residues. The chain's CDR3 is CASRLSNEQFF. The CDR3 DNA sequence: TGTGCCAGCAGGTTGTCCAATGAGCAGTTCTTC. Combining the CDR3 with reference TRBV2 and TRBJ2-1 gives the whole variable domain EPEVTQTPSHQVTQMGQEVILRCVPISNHLYFYWYRQILGQKVEFLVSFYNNEISEKSEIFDDQFSVERPDGSNFTLKIRSTKLEDSAMYFCASRLSNEQFFGPGTRLTVL.

The rearrangement links TRBV7-7 to TRBJ2-1; either TRBD1 or TRBD2 may supply D (5 bases each). The CDR3 extends over 13 amino acids. Trimming left V 5 bases short and J 7 bases short, with 12 bases between. Germline V gene sequence: CDR1 SSHAT, CDR2 FNYEAQ (reference sequence). The CDR3 region has the DNA TGTGCCAGCAGCGTAACTAGGGGTAATGAGCAGTTCTTC. This gives the protein CASSVTRGNEQFF.

J is TRBJ2-3 and V is TRBV18, with D possibly matching TRBD2 (5 bases). The V and J ends lost 0 bases and 2 bases respectively, with 12 bases between them. Per the germline V gene, CDR1 is KGHSH and CDR2 is LQKENI. The CDR3 consists of 16 residues. CDR3 DNA sequence: TGTGCCAGCTCACCACCGGCCAGCGGAACCACAGATACGCAGTATTTT. Encoded protein: CASSPPASGTTDTQYF.

In the case of this clonotype: One end of the junction is discordant with germline, which a read error may explain. J is TRBJ1-3 and V is TRBV10-3; D is unclear. This CDR3 region has 13 residues. Germline CDR1 and CDR2: ENHRY and SYGVKD. The CDR3 DNA reads TGTGCCGTCAGGAGGGTGACCGGAAACACCATATATTTT. Translated, it gives CAVRRVTGNTIYF.

This clonotype came up a few times. The chain recombines TRBV29-1 with TRBJ1-2; TRBD1 agrees at 7 bases. The CDR3 covers 12 residues. V lost 6 bases and J lost 6; bases outside the gene matches: 7. The germline V gene has CDR1 SQVTM and CDR2 ANQGSEA. In DNA, the CDR3 is TGCAGCGTAGCTGACAGGGAGGATGGCTACACCTTC. Its translation is CSVADREDGYTF. Filled out from reference TRBV29-1 and TRBJ1-2, the complete variable domain reads SAVISQKPSRDICQRGTSLTIQCQVDSQVTMMFWYRQQPGQSLTLIATANQGSEATYESGFVIDKFPISRPNLTFSTLTVSNMSPEDSSIYLCSVADREDGYTFGSGTRLTVV.

The CDR3 nucleotides are TGCAGTGCTCAACGGAGCCTTGGGGGTACCGGGGAGCTGTTTTTT. Its translation is CSAQRSLGGTGELFF. V gene TRBV20-1 combines with J gene TRBJ2-2; D is perhaps TRBD1 or TRBD2 (5 bases each). V was shortened by 5 bases and J by 5 bases, with 18 bases between the two germline ends. The length of the CDR3 is 15 residues. Germline CDR1 reads DFQATT; CDR2 reads SNEGSKA (reference sequence).

The chain joins TRBV6-2 or TRBV6-3 to TRBJ2-1; TRBD2 agrees at 14 bases. V lost 5 bases, J lost 6 bases, and 12 bases stayed unmatched. CDR1 is MNHEY, CDR2 SVGEGT, per germline. This CDR3 is 18 amino acids long. CDR3 amino acids: CASSNRATTSGRANEQFF. The CDR3 nucleotides are TGTGCCAGCAGTAACAGAGCCACGACTAGCGGGAGGGCCAATGAGCAGTTCTTC.

In its sample, this clonotype was seen once. The chain carries TRBV3-1 and TRBJ2-7; D ambiguous. The CDR3 runs to 12 residues. The germline CDR1 and CDR2 sequences are LGHDT and YNNKEL (reference sequence). V gave up 10 bases and J gave up 2 bases, with 12 bases separating them. This chain's CDR3 is CATVGKAYEQYF. CDR3 sequence (DNA): TGTGCCACCGTCGGAAAAGCCTACGAGCAGTACTTC.

The chain carries TRBV18 and TRBJ2-1; 10 nucleotides match TRBD2. Germline CDR1 KGHSH, CDR2 LQKENI. The CDR3 sequence is 15 residues long. Germline trimming cut 5 bases from V and 2 bases from J; bases unmatched to any gene: 3. The CDR3 DNA sequence: TGTGCCAGCTCAAAGCTAGCGGGAGCCTACAATGAGCAGTTCTTC. Translated: CASSKLAGAYNEQFF.

The J gene is TRBJ1-2, the V gene TRBV24-1, with TRBD1 matching 9 bases. The trim removed 3 bases at V and 5 bases at J, leaving 6 bases unmatched. The germline V gene has CDR1 KGHDR and CDR2 SFDVKD. The CDR3 has 15 amino acids. The CDR3 here is CATSDHGQGSYGYTF. DNA of the CDR3: TGTGCCACCAGTGATCACGGACAGGGGTCGTATGGCTACACCTTC.

The chain links TRBV10-3 to TRBJ2-1; D might be TRBD1 or TRBD2, each matching 5 bases. The CDR3 length is 13 residues. V lost 7 bases to trimming and J lost 8 bases, with 15 bases between them. Germline-derived CDR1 and CDR2 are ENHRY and SYGVKD. The CDR3: CAIMGDLGDEQFF. The CDR3 DNA follows: TGTGCCATCATGGGGGACCTTGGCGATGAGCAGTTCTTC.

This sequence joins TRBV11-3 and TRBJ1-1, with a tentative D call TRBD1 (5 bases). The CDR3 is 15 amino acids. V was pared by 2 bases and J by 2 bases, with 12 bases between. Looked up from germline, CDR1 is SGHNT and CDR2 is YENEEA. In DNA, the CDR3 is TGTGCCAGCAGCTTACCAGACAGATTTAACACTGAAGCTTTCTTT. This translates into CASSLPDRFNTEAFF.

This chain links TRBV5-4 with TRBJ1-3; possible D gene TRBD1, 5 bases. Trimming pared 2 bases from V and 4 bases from J, leaving 13 bases between. This CDR3 has 15 residues. In germline, CDR1 is SGHNT, CDR2 YYREEE (reference sequence). The CDR3 DNA is TGTGCCAGCAGCTTTTGGGACTCAACGGGAAACACCATATATTTT. This gives the protein CASSFWDSTGNTIYF. The entire variable domain, with the rest obtained from reference TRBV5-4 and TRBJ1-3, is as follows: ETGVTQSPTHLIKTRGQQVTLRCSSQSGHNTVSWYQQALGQGPQFIFQYYREEENGRGNFPPRFSGLQFPNYSSELNVNALELDDSALYLCASSFWDSTGNTIYFGEGSWLTVV.

The gene calls are TRBV5-5 and TRBJ2-5, with 8 bases matching TRBD2. Germline loops: CDR1 SGHKS, CDR2 YYEKEE (reference sequence). The length of the CDR3 is 15 residues. Losses at the gene ends were 3 bases for V and 3 bases for J; bases not matched to a gene: 7. DNA for the CDR3: TGTGCCAGCAGCTCATCAGCGGGGGTTAAAGAGACCCAGTACTTC. This encodes CASSSSAGVKETQYF.